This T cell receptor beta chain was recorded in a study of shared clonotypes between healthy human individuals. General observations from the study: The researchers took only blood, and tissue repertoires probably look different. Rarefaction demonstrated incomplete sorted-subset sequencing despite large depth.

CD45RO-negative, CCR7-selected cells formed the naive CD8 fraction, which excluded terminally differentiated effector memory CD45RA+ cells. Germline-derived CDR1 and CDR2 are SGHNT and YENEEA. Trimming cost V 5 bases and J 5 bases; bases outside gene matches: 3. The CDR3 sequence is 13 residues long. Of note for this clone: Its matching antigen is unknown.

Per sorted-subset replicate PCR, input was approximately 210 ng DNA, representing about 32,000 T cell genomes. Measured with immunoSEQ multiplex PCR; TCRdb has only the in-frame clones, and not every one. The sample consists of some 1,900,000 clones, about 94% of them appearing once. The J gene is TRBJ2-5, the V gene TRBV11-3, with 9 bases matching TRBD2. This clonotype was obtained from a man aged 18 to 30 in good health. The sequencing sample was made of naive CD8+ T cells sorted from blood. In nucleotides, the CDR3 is TGTGCCAGCAGCGACGGACTAGCGGAGACCCAGTACTTC. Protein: CASSDGLAETQYF.